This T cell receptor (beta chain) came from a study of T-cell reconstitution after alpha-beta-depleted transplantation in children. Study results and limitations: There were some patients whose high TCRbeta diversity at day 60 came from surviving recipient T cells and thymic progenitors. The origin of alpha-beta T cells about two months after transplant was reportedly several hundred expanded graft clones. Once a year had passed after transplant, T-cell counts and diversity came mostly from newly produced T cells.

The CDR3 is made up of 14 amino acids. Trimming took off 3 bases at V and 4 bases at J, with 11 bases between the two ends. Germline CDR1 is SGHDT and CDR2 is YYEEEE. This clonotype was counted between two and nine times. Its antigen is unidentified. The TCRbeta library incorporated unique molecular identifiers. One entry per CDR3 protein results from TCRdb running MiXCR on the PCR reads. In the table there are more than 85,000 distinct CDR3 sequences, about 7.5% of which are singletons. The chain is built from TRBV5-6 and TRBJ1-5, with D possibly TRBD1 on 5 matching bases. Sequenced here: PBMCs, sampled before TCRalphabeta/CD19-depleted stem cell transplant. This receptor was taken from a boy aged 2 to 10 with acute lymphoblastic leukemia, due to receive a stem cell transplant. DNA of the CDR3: TGTGCCAGCAGCTGGGGACCGATAAATCAGCCCCAGCATTTT. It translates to CASSWGPINQPQHF.